A single sample gave rise to the 5 T cell receptor beta chains below, sequenced in a study of pediatric ulcerative colitis. Profiling relied on immunoSEQ multiplex PCR, and the TCRdb table lists in-frame clones only, not all of them. Among about 64,000 clones listed, approximately 87% were seen once. The sample taken for sequencing was blood. Receptors were obtained from a boy aged 10-17 years with severe ulcerative colitis.

CDR3 DNA: TGTGCCAGCAGTTTCCTAGATACGCAGTATTTT. As protein: CASSFLDTQYF. The V call is TRBV27, the J call TRBJ2-3; D is unclear. Germline V CDR1 and CDR2: MNHEY, SMNVEV (reference sequence). V gave up 3 bases and J gave up 5 bases, with 3 bases separating them. This CDR3 region has 11 residues.

This clone was seen just once. The V and J genes are TRBV6-1 and TRBJ2-7; 7 bases agree with TRBD2. Germline loops: CDR1 MNHNS, CDR2 SASEGT. With 2 bases clipped from V and 2 bases from J, the junction kept 9 bases outside the gene matches. The CDR3 length is 16 residues. CDR3 protein: CASSEQAGVGPYEQYF. CDR3 coding DNA: TGTGCCAGCAGTGAACAGGCGGGAGTAGGGCCCTACGAGCAGTACTTC.

The V gene is TRBV6-5, the J gene TRBJ2-3, with D possibly TRBD2 on 5 matching bases. V lost 0 bases to trimming and J lost 3 bases, with 10 bases between them. Per the germline V gene, CDR1 is MNHEY and CDR2 is SVGAGI. The CDR3 runs to 15 residues. CDR3 sequence: CASSYSRDMTDTQYF. DNA for the CDR3: TGTGCCAGCAGTTACTCGAGGGATATGACAGATACGCAGTATTTT.

The CDR3, as DNA: TGTGCCTCGTGCGGGACAGCTGATCAGCCCCAGCATTTT. It codes for CASCGTADQPQHF. This chain connects TRBV6-1 to TRBJ1-5, with 7 bases lining up with TRBD1. CDR1 is MNHNS, CDR2 SASEGT, per germline. Losses at the gene ends were 11 bases for V and 5 bases for J; bases not matched to a gene: 9. The length of the CDR3 is 13 residues.

V is TRBV5-1 and J is TRBJ1-2, with D perhaps matching TRBD1 (5 bases). V was cut by 4 bases and J by 6 bases, with 10 bases left in between. The CDR3 has 12 residues. Germline V CDR1 and CDR2: SGHRS, YFSETQ. The CDR3 sequence: CASSQGLDGYTF. The CDR3 DNA sequence: TGCGCCAGCAGCCAGGGACTCGATGGCTACACCTTC.